A single sample is the source of the 3 T cell receptor beta chains below, sequenced in a study of cytomegalovirus exposure and HLA in healthy donors. It was with 60 Vbeta and 13 Jbeta primers that the PCR ran. Produced via immunoSEQ multiplex PCR; TCRdb's table is partial and in-frame only. In the table there are fewer than 140,000 clones, roughly 70% of which are singletons. The sequencing input was PBMCs. The receptors were gathered from a male donor in good health and CMV-seropositive.

The chain carries TRBV4-3 and TRBJ2-7; no firm D call. The CDR3 consists of 15 residues. Germline V gene sequence: CDR1 LGHNA, CDR2 YSLEER. Deletions cut 0 bases from V and 2 bases from J, with 11 bases between. CDR3 residues: CASSQDSATAYEQYF. CDR3 nucleotides: TGCGCCAGCAGCCAAGACAGCGCGACCGCCTACGAGCAGTACTTC.

The chain joins TRBV19 to TRBJ1-2; 9 bases fit TRBD1. V gave up 5 bases and J gave up 8 bases; unmatched junction bases: 15. CDR1 is LNHDA and CDR2 is SQIVND in the germline V gene (reference sequence). This CDR3 contains 16 residues. As DNA, the CDR3 is TGTGCCAGTAGTCTGACAGGGGGGGGCTTCTATTCCGGCTACACCTTC. Residues: CASSLTGGGFYSGYTF.

The chain uses TRBV5-6 and TRBJ2-7; D might be TRBD1 (7 bases). The ends were cut back, 4 bases at V and 2 bases at J, with 13 bases in the middle. There are 14 residues in the CDR3. Germline CDR1 reads SGHDT; CDR2 reads YYEEEE. CDR3 nucleotide sequence: TGTGCCAGCAGCCGGCGGGACAGCACCTACGAGCAGTACTTC. This translates into CASSRRDSTYEQYF.